Sequencing of this T cell receptor beta chain was carried out in a study of cytomegalovirus exposure and HLA in healthy donors. Study context: Prior work identified around 100 million unique TCR beta sequences in around 170 million T cells.

This CDR3 has 13 residues. V lost 2 bases to trimming and J lost 6 bases, with 10 bases between them. CDR1 and CDR2 from the germline V gene are MNHNY and SVGAGI (reference sequence). Turning to this clone: Its target is not known.

Regarding the study as a whole: In a later analysis, TCR beta V- and J-gene trimming was associated with a missense DCLRE1C variant. Specificity for CMV antigens was confirmed in vitro for a few of the CMV-associated chains. Common viral pathogens were later found to be apparently linked to several of the most significant clusters.

Use of 60 Vbeta and 13 Jbeta primers characterized the PCR. TCRdb's copy holds only in-frame clones and misses some; the assay was immunoSEQ multiplex PCR. In the table there are around 220,000 clones, approximately 83% of which are singletons. This receptor was obtained from a girl aged 5-17 years in good health and CMV-seronegative. The material sequenced was PBMCs. The chain links TRBV6-6 to TRBJ1-1; D is uncertain. In DNA, the CDR3 is TGTGCCAGCAGTTACAGGGAGGTCGCTGAAGCTTTCTTT. Its translation: CASSYREVAEAFF.